Shown below are 9 T cell receptor beta chains from a single sample sequenced in a study of T cells in tumors after PD-1 blockade. The method was immunoSEQ multiplex PCR; TCRdb's version includes in-frame clones alone and lacks a portion of them. The sample lists under 50,000 clones; 65% to 80% were seen once. Material: PBMCs, obtained before anti-PD-1 therapy. These TCRs come from a human donor with advanced basal cell or squamous cell carcinoma (not recorded which).

This chain joins TRBV7-8 and TRBJ2-5; TRBD1 agrees at 10 bases. The germline gives CDR1 SGHVS, CDR2 FQNEAQ. The CDR3 has 15 residues. J was trimmed by 5 bases and V by 5 bases; bases with no gene match: 8. CDR3 region: CASSISTGGGETQYF. CDR3 bases: TGTGCCAGCAGCATTTCGACAGGGGGCGGCGAGACCCAGTACTTC.

The chain has TRBV19 and TRBJ2-1; D gene unclear. The V end was cut by 5 bases, the J end by 1 base, with 9 bases between. CDR1 and CDR2 from the germline V gene are LNHDA and SQIVND (reference sequence). This CDR3 comprises 14 residues. CDR3 nucleotides: TGTGCCAGTAGTTTCGGTGGGTCCTACAATGAGCAGTTCTTC. Translated: CASSFGGSYNEQFF.

This chain joins TRBV2 and TRBJ2-3, with 10 bases lining up with TRBD1. CDR3 size: 14 residues. The V and J ends lost 7 bases and 4 bases, in that order; junction bases with no gene match: 5. CDR1 is SNHLY, CDR2 FYNNEI, per germline. The CDR3 DNA reads TGTGCCAGCATTAGGACAGGGGGATCAGATACGCAGTATTTT. Protein: CASIRTGGSDTQYF. The complete variable domain, with remaining parts taken from reference TRBV2 and TRBJ2-3, reads EPEVTQTPSHQVTQMGQEVILRCVPISNHLYFYWYRQILGQKVEFLVSFYNNEISEKSEIFDDQFSVERPDGSNFTLKIRSTKLEDSAMYFCASIRTGGSDTQYFGPGTRLTVL.

This chain joins TRBV19 and TRBJ2-7; no definite D call. Germline-derived CDR1 and CDR2 are LNHDA and SQIVND (reference sequence). This CDR3 has 13 amino acids. Between the trimmed V and J ends, which lost 3 bases and 2 bases, there was a span of 8 bases. CDR3 loop: CASSITGTYEQYF. The CDR3 DNA is TGTGCCAGTAGTATTACGGGTACCTACGAGCAGTACTTC.

This sequence joins TRBV5-1 and TRBJ2-2; maybe TRBD2 (6 bases). V dropped 4 bases and J dropped 2 bases, with 15 bases sitting between them. The CDR3 is made up of 16 amino acids. CDR1 is SGHRS, CDR2 YFSETQ, per germline. For the CDR3, the DNA is TGCGCCAGCAGCACCCCGGAGGGTCAAAACACCGGGGAGCTGTTTTTT. Translation gives CASSTPEGQNTGELFF. The variable domain in full, completed from reference TRBV5-1 and TRBJ2-2, reads KAGVTQTPRYLIKTRGQQVTLSCSPISGHRSVSWYQQTPGQGLQFLFEYFSETQRNKGNFPGRFSGRQFSNSRSEMNVSTLELGDSALYLCASSTPEGQNTGELFFGEGSRLTVL.

The rearrangement uses TRBV29-1 and TRBJ1-1; D gene ambiguous. Germline V gene data show CDR1 as SQVTM and CDR2 as ANQGSEA. The CDR3 is made up of 11 amino acids. V was clipped by 3 bases and J by 8 bases, with 10 bases between them. This CDR3 is CSVDPQREAFF. CDR3 coding DNA: TGCAGCGTTGACCCGCAAAGGGAAGCTTTCTTT.

This clone appeared a single time. V gene TRBV18 combines with J gene TRBJ1-3, with 9 nucleotides matching TRBD1. V lost 3 bases to trimming and J lost 6 bases; unmatched junction nucleotides: 12. From germline, CDR1 is KGHSH and CDR2 LQKENI. The length of the CDR3 is 17 residues. The CDR3 is CASSPFRTGVRENTIYF. CDR3 sequence (DNA): TGTGCCAGCTCACCCTTTCGGACAGGGGTGAGGGAAAACACCATATATTTT.

The V gene is TRBV7-8, the J gene TRBJ2-7; weak D call: TRBD2 (6 bases). V was pared by 5 bases and J by 3 bases, with 17 bases between. The germline CDR1 and CDR2 sequences are SGHVS and FQNEAQ. The CDR3 contains 15 residues. CDR3: CASSGRQNKNYEQYF. For the CDR3, the DNA is TGTGCCAGCAGCGGGAGGCAGAACAAGAACTACGAGCAGTACTTC.

J is TRBJ2-1 and V is TRBV28; 8 bases line up with TRBD1. The V gene end was trimmed by 4 bases and the J gene end by 6 bases; junction bases not matched to a gene: 14. Germline V gives CDR1 MDHEN, CDR2 SYDVKM. The CDR3 loop spans 17 amino acids. The DNA of the CDR3 is TGTGCCAGCAGTTCTACGGTAGGGACAGGACTACTCAATGAGCAGTTCTTC. This codes for CASSSTVGTGLLNEQFF.